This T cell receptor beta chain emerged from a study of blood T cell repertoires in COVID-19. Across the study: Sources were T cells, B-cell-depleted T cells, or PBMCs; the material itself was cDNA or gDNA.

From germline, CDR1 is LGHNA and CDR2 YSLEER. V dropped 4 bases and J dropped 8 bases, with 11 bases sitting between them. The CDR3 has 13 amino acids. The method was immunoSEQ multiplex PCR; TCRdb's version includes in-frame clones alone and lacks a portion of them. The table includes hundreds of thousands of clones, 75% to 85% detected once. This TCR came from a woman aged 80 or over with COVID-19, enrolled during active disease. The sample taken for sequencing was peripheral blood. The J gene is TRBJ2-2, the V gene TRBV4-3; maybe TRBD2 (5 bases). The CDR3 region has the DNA TGCGCCAGCAGCCTCGAGGGTGGTGGGGAGCTGTTTTTT. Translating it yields CASSLEGGGELFF.